A selection of T cell receptor beta chains follows, all from one sample in a study of blood T cells in healthy people across ages. TCRdb ran MiXCR on the 5' RACE reads and lists one entry per CDR3 protein. The data show about a million distinct CDR3 sequences, around 49% seen once. The sequencing input was blood. The source is a man aged 25 to 40 in good health. Both conserved end residues are part of each CDR3. A D gene is named only where the DNA matches it firmly. Where a row states a size, it is once, few, many or the class of an expanded clone; other rows omit it.

d_call: NA
j_call: TRBJ2-2
clone_size: once
v_call: TRBV30
cdr3_aa: CAWNPGHWDTGELFF
cdr3_nt: TGTGCCTGGAACCCGGGACACTGGGACACCGGGGAGCTGTTTTTT

d_call: TRBD2
j_call: TRBJ2-3
clone_size: NA
v_call: TRBV29-1
cdr3_aa: CSVVGGGTDTQYF
cdr3_nt: TGCAGCGTTGTAGGCGGGGGGACAGATACGCAGTATTTT

d_call: NA
j_call: TRBJ1-2
clone_size: few
v_call: TRBV4-3
cdr3_aa: CASSRYLESPYGYTF
cdr3_nt: TGCGCCAGCAGCCGGTACCTAGAATCTCCATATGGCTACACCTTC

d_call: TRBD1
j_call: TRBJ1-2
clone_size: NA
v_call: TRBV6-1
cdr3_aa: CATADRACNYGYTF
cdr3_nt: TGTGCCACCGCGGACAGGGCATGTAACTATGGCTACACCTTC

d_call: NA
j_call: TRBJ2-7
clone_size: many
v_call: TRBV6-5
cdr3_aa: CASRTGPYEQYF
cdr3_nt: TGTGCCAGCCGCACCGGGCCCTACGAGCAGTACTTC

d_call: NA
j_call: TRBJ2-7
clone_size: few
v_call: TRBV6-6
cdr3_aa: CASSPEPGGYEQYF
cdr3_nt: TGTGCCAGCAGCCCCGAACCAGGGGGGTACGAGCAGTACTTC

d_call: NA
j_call: TRBJ2-2
clone_size: once
v_call: TRBV7-9
cdr3_aa: CASSPEVGAGELFF
cdr3_nt: TGTGCCAGCAGCCCGGAGGTGGGGGCCGGGGAGCTGTTTTTT

d_call: NA
j_call: TRBJ1-1
clone_size: NA
v_call: TRBV28
cdr3_aa: CASSPRVAEAFF
cdr3_nt: TGTGCCAGCAGTCCTCGGGTTGCTGAAGCTTTCTTT

d_call: NA
j_call: TRBJ1-1
clone_size: NA
v_call: TRBV3-1
cdr3_aa: CASSQDGRGTWGAEAFF
cdr3_nt: TGTGCCAGCAGCCAAGATGGGAGAGGGACATGGGGCGCTGAAGCTTTCTTT

d_call: NA
j_call: TRBJ2-1
clone_size: few
v_call: TRBV6-2/TRBV6-3
cdr3_aa: CASTRSGVDEQFF
cdr3_nt: TGTGCCAGCACGAGATCAGGGGTGGATGAGCAGTTCTTC

d_call: NA
j_call: TRBJ2-7
clone_size: NA
v_call: TRBV28
cdr3_aa: CASSLPGSFYEQYF
cdr3_nt: TGTGCCAGCAGTCTTCCGGGTTCTTTCTACGAGCAGTACTTC

d_call: NA
j_call: TRBJ2-7
clone_size: NA
v_call: TRBV12-5
cdr3_aa: CASGLKQDEQYF
cdr3_nt: TGTGCTAGTGGTTTGAAACAGGACGAGCAGTACTTC

d_call: NA
j_call: TRBJ1-1
clone_size: NA
v_call: TRBV9
cdr3_aa: CASSVARANTEAFF
cdr3_nt: TGTGCCAGCAGCGTAGCCCGCGCGAACACTGAAGCTTTCTTT

d_call: NA
j_call: TRBJ2-5
clone_size: few
v_call: TRBV20-1
cdr3_aa: CSARDPLLGETQYF
cdr3_nt: TGCAGTGCTAGAGACCCCCTCCTAGGAGAGACCCAGTACTTC

d_call: NA
j_call: TRBJ2-7
clone_size: NA
v_call: TRBV18
cdr3_aa: CASSSTIQGFSYEQYF
cdr3_nt: TGTGCCAGCTCATCCACAATCCAGGGGTTCTCCTACGAGCAGTACTTC

d_call: NA
j_call: TRBJ1-2
clone_size: few
v_call: TRBV7-9
cdr3_aa: CASSLSLFTDGYTF
cdr3_nt: TGTGCCAGCAGCCTGAGTCTCTTTACCGATGGTTACACCTTC

d_call: NA
j_call: TRBJ1-6
clone_size: NA
v_call: TRBV20-1
cdr3_aa: CSARTTRKESPLHF
cdr3_nt: TGCAGTGCTAGAACGACCCGGAAGGAATCACCCCTCCACTTT

d_call: NA
j_call: TRBJ2-3
clone_size: few
v_call: TRBV28
cdr3_aa: CASGKVRTDTQYF
cdr3_nt: TGTGCCAGCGGGAAGGTTCGCACAGATACGCAGTATTTT

d_call: NA
j_call: TRBJ1-5
clone_size: NA
v_call: TRBV2
cdr3_aa: CASSAMGYSNQPQHF
cdr3_nt: TGTGCCAGCAGTGCCATGGGGTATAGCAATCAGCCCCAGCATTTT

d_call: NA
j_call: TRBJ2-7
clone_size: few
v_call: TRBV4-2
cdr3_aa: CASSQGLESVHEQYF
cdr3_nt: TGTGCCAGCAGCCAAGGGCTCGAGTCGGTCCACGAGCAGTACTTC

d_call: NA
j_call: TRBJ1-6
clone_size: few
v_call: TRBV4-2
cdr3_aa: CASSQDRMGPSSPLHF
cdr3_nt: TGTGCCAGCAGCCAAGATCGAATGGGGCCTAGTTCACCCCTCCACTTT

d_call: NA
j_call: TRBJ2-1
clone_size: NA
v_call: TRBV6-5
cdr3_aa: CASSHTRDSNEQFF
cdr3_nt: TGTGCCAGCAGCCATACTAGGGATTCAAATGAGCAGTTCTTC

d_call: NA
j_call: TRBJ2-1
clone_size: few
v_call: TRBV11-1
cdr3_aa: CASSLALAGEQFF
cdr3_nt: TGTGCCAGCAGCTTGGCACTAGCCGGTGAGCAGTTCTTC

d_call: NA
j_call: TRBJ1-2
clone_size: NA
v_call: TRBV21-1
cdr3_aa: CASSKVGSEANYGYTF
cdr3_nt: TGTGCCAGCAGCAAAGTGGGGTCGGAAGCTAACTATGGCTACACCTTC

d_call: TRBD1
j_call: TRBJ2-1
clone_size: few
v_call: TRBV5-1
cdr3_aa: CASSLIWDSNYNEQFF
cdr3_nt: TGCGCCAGCAGCTTGATCTGGGACAGTAATTACAATGAGCAGTTCTTC

d_call: TRBD2
j_call: TRBJ2-1
clone_size: NA
v_call: TRBV28
cdr3_aa: CASVGSRGISYNEQFF
cdr3_nt: TGTGCCAGCGTTGGGTCGCGGGGGATCTCCTACAATGAGCAGTTCTTC

d_call: NA
j_call: TRBJ1-2
clone_size: NA
v_call: TRBV27
cdr3_aa: CASRPNRVAYGYTF
cdr3_nt: TGTGCCAGCAGGCCAAACAGGGTGGCCTATGGCTACACCTTC

d_call: NA
j_call: TRBJ1-1
clone_size: NA
v_call: TRBV6-2/TRBV6-3
cdr3_aa: CASSPYRSTEAFF
cdr3_nt: TGTGCCAGCAGTCCTTACAGAAGCACTGAAGCTTTCTTT

d_call: NA
j_call: TRBJ2-5
clone_size: few
v_call: TRBV7-6
cdr3_aa: CASSMIQGRQETQYF
cdr3_nt: TGTGCCAGCAGCATGATACAGGGAAGGCAAGAGACCCAGTACTTC

d_call: NA
j_call: TRBJ2-7
clone_size: few
v_call: TRBV29-1
cdr3_aa: CSVVEDRVYEQYF
cdr3_nt: TGCAGCGTTGTCGAGGACAGAGTCTACGAGCAGTACTTC

d_call: NA
j_call: TRBJ2-7
clone_size: many
v_call: TRBV12-3/TRBV12-4
cdr3_aa: CASSSTREQYF
cdr3_nt: TGTGCCAGCAGTTCCACTAGGGAGCAGTACTTC

d_call: TRBD1
j_call: TRBJ1-1
clone_size: NA
v_call: TRBV5-1
cdr3_aa: CASSSGFQGVTEAFF
cdr3_nt: TGCGCCAGCAGCTCCGGATTCCAGGGGGTCACTGAAGCTTTCTTT

d_call: TRBD2
j_call: TRBJ2-3
clone_size: NA
v_call: TRBV9
cdr3_aa: CASSVGLAGVEDTQYF
cdr3_nt: TGTGCCAGCAGCGTAGGGCTAGCGGGGGTGGAAGATACGCAGTATTTT

d_call: NA
j_call: TRBJ1-1
clone_size: few
v_call: TRBV11-2
cdr3_aa: CASSLRQASMGTEAFF
cdr3_nt: TGTGCCAGCAGCTTAAGGCAGGCGTCCATGGGCACTGAAGCTTTCTTT

d_call: NA
j_call: TRBJ2-3
clone_size: few
v_call: TRBV28
cdr3_aa: CASSPQGLGTDTQYF
cdr3_nt: TGTGCCAGCAGTCCGCAGGGGCTGGGCACAGATACGCAGTATTTT

d_call: NA
j_call: TRBJ2-3
clone_size: NA
v_call: TRBV7-2
cdr3_aa: CASRGGPGLHTDTQYF
cdr3_nt: TGTGCCAGCAGGGGGGGGCCGGGACTGCACACAGATACGCAGTATTTT

d_call: NA
j_call: TRBJ1-1
clone_size: NA
v_call: TRBV20-1
cdr3_aa: CSAPLKRAEAFF
cdr3_nt: TGCAGTGCACCCCTAAAGCGGGCTGAAGCTTTCTTT

d_call: TRBD1
j_call: TRBJ2-7
clone_size: NA
v_call: TRBV7-9
cdr3_aa: CASSMAGGKENEQYF
cdr3_nt: TGTGCCTCCTCCATGGCAGGGGGCAAAGAGAACGAGCAGTACTTC

d_call: NA
j_call: TRBJ1-6
clone_size: NA
v_call: TRBV2
cdr3_aa: CASSRDGGYSPLHF
cdr3_nt: TGTGCCAGCAGCCGGGACGGAGGTTATTCACCCCTCCACTTT

d_call: TRBD2
j_call: TRBJ2-7
clone_size: NA
v_call: TRBV6-6
cdr3_aa: CASTGAGGLYEQYF
cdr3_nt: TGTGCCAGCACAGGGGCGGGGGGACTCTACGAGCAGTACTTC

d_call: NA
j_call: TRBJ1-2
clone_size: NA
v_call: TRBV21-1
cdr3_aa: CASSKPGTGGNYGYTF
cdr3_nt: TGTGCCAGCAGCAAACCGGGGACAGGGGGAAACTATGGCTACACCTTC

d_call: TRBD1
j_call: TRBJ2-7
clone_size: NA
v_call: TRBV10-3
cdr3_aa: CATRDSGYEQYF
cdr3_nt: TGTGCCACGAGGGACAGTGGCTACGAGCAGTACTTC

d_call: NA
j_call: TRBJ2-2
clone_size: many
v_call: TRBV6-2/TRBV6-3
cdr3_aa: CASSLSGTGELFF
cdr3_nt: TGTGCCAGCAGCCTTAGCGGCACCGGGGAGCTGTTTTTT

d_call: NA
j_call: TRBJ2-7
clone_size: NA
v_call: TRBV11-1
cdr3_aa: CASSPLRGGNYEQYF
cdr3_nt: TGTGCCAGCAGCCCACTCAGGGGAGGGAACTACGAGCAGTACTTC

d_call: NA
j_call: TRBJ1-6
clone_size: NA
v_call: TRBV6-5
cdr3_aa: CASSYSYGDKGDSPLHF
cdr3_nt: TGTGCCAGCAGTTACTCGTACGGGGACAAAGGAGATTCACCCCTCCACTTT

d_call: NA
j_call: TRBJ2-5
clone_size: NA
v_call: TRBV18
cdr3_aa: CASSPTRARLWEQYF
cdr3_nt: TGTGCCAGCTCACCGACTCGGGCCAGGTTGTGGGAGCAGTACTTC

d_call: NA
j_call: TRBJ1-5
clone_size: NA
v_call: TRBV12-3/TRBV12-4
cdr3_aa: CASTGDGFNQPQHF
cdr3_nt: TGTGCCAGCACTGGGGACGGGTTCAATCAGCCCCAGCATTTT

d_call: NA
j_call: TRBJ2-7
clone_size: few
v_call: TRBV20-1
cdr3_aa: CSASGEAGSYEQYF
cdr3_nt: TGCAGTGCTAGCGGAGAGGCAGGGTCCTACGAGCAGTACTTC

d_call: NA
j_call: TRBJ2-1
clone_size: few
v_call: TRBV7-8
cdr3_aa: CASSLVSQGGNEQFF
cdr3_nt: TGTGCCAGCAGCTTAGTGAGTCAGGGCGGCAATGAGCAGTTCTTC

d_call: TRBD1
j_call: TRBJ1-2
clone_size: NA
v_call: TRBV5-4
cdr3_aa: CASSLDRGLYGYTF
cdr3_nt: TGTGCCAGCAGCTTGGACAGGGGGCTCTATGGCTACACCTTC

d_call: NA
j_call: TRBJ1-4
clone_size: NA
v_call: TRBV20-1
cdr3_aa: CSARNRVGEKLFF
cdr3_nt: TGCAGTGCTAGAAACCGGGTTGGTGAAAAACTGTTTTTT

d_call: TRBD2
j_call: TRBJ2-3
clone_size: NA
v_call: TRBV30
cdr3_aa: CASLAGADTDTQYF
cdr3_nt: TGTGCCTCTCTAGCGGGGGCCGATACAGATACGCAGTATTTT